This entry lists 3 T cell receptor beta chains sequenced from one sample in a study of T cell clonality in common variable immunodeficiency. Broader study findings: Reportedly, TCR beta sequences from common variable immunodeficiency showed fewer deletions and N-nucleotide insertions.

This table comes from immunoSEQ multiplex PCR, and its TCRdb copy is limited to in-frame clones, with some not included. Singletons are absent from the sample, which has about 33,000 clones. These receptors lack a known antigen. Material: peripheral blood mononuclear cells. These receptors were collected from a human donor with common variable immunodeficiency.

Concerning this clone: The read halts 3 residues ahead of the CDR3 end, with the missing end drawn from the germline J gene. The gene calls are TRBV18 and TRBJ1-1, with D tentatively TRBD1 (6 bases). Germline V gene lookup returns CDR1 KGHSH and CDR2 LQKENI. This CDR3 contains 13 residues. This CDR3 is CASSPQKGHGAFF. Partial CDR3 DNA: TGTGCCAGCTCACCACAGAAGGGACACGGG.

This clone was detected only a few times. The CDR3 end falls 3 residues outside the read, so it is completed with the germline J gene. This chain links TRBV30 with TRBJ1-6; 8 positions agree with TRBD1. The ends lost 3 bases at V and 6 bases at J; junction bases unmatched: 4. CDR3 size: 14 residues. Germline V lookup: CDR1 GTSNPN, CDR2 SVGIG (reference sequence). The sequenced CDR3 bases are TGTGCCTGGAGACCGGACAGGGCTAATTCACCC. Its translation is CAWRPDRANSP. In full, the CDR3 reads CAWRPDRANSPLHF.

This clone is categorized as medium-sized (0.01 to 0.1%). The read falls 3 residues short of the CDR3 end, and the missing part is taken from the germline J gene. This chain joins TRBV13 and TRBJ2-3; a weak D match, TRBD2 (7 bases). The CDR3 contains 17 residues. Germline loops: CDR1 PRHDT, CDR2 FYEKMQ (reference sequence). Trimming shortened V by 5 bases and J by 4 bases, and 22 bases separated the two germline ends. The CDR3 spells CASSVRLTGGQADTQYF. CDR3 bases read: TGTGCCAGCAGCGTCCGCCTCACGGGGGGCCAAGCAGATACG. The whole variable domain, remainder taken from reference TRBV13 and TRBJ2-3, is AAGVIQSPRHLIKEKRETATLKCYPIPRHDTVYWYQQGPGQDPQFLISFYEKMQSDKGSIPDRFSAQQFSDYHSELNMSSLELGDSALYFCASSVRLTGGQADTQYFGPGTRLTVL.